Below, 31 T cell receptor beta chains from the same sample are listed, as sequenced in a study of T cell repertoires in cytomegalovirus infection. TCRdb reprocessed the reads with MiXCR, giving one entry per CDR3 protein. Among about 740,000 distinct CDR3 sequences listed, about a third were seen once. Sample: PBMCs. The receptors were gathered from a human donor in good health (CMV status not recorded). Some clones in this sample may be carry-over from other donors' samples.

This clonotype was picked up many times. The chain is built from TRBV7-9 and TRBJ2-3; a possible D gene is TRBD1 (6 bases). The CDR3 runs to 14 residues. The V gene lost 4 bases and the J gene lost 4 bases, with 12 bases spanning the gap. Germline V gene lookup returns CDR1 SEHNR and CDR2 FQNEAQ (reference sequence). The chain's CDR3 is CASSSEQGPDTQYF. The CDR3 nucleotides read TGTGCCAGCAGCTCAGAACAGGGTCCAGATACGCAGTATTTT.

The chain is built from TRBV28 and TRBJ2-1; the D is unclear. The V and J ends lost 4 bases and 0 bases respectively, with 25 bases between them. The CDR3 spans 20 residues. Germline V gives CDR1 MDHEN, CDR2 SYDVKM. The CDR3 spells CASSSGLRSFGRSSYNEQFF. In nucleotides, the CDR3 is TGTGCCAGCAGTTCAGGCCTTCGCAGTTTCGGCAGAAGCTCCTACAATGAGCAGTTCTTC.

For this clonotype: One junction end disagrees with the germline gene, perhaps due to a read error. The genes are TRBV28 and TRBJ2-2; the D call may be TRBD1 or TRBD2 (6 bases each). Germline V gene sequence: CDR1 MDHEN, CDR2 SYDVKM. The CDR3 runs 15 residues. CDR3 residues: CASSFGGPNTGELFF. The CDR3 region has the DNA TGTGCCAGCAGTTTCGGGGGCCCGAACACCGGGGAGCTGTTTTTC.

The gene calls are TRBV2 and TRBJ1-5; weak D call: TRBD1 (5 bases). CDR1 is SNHLY and CDR2 is FYNNEI in the germline V gene. V lost 6 bases to trimming and J lost 5 bases, with 11 bases between them. CDR3 length equals 13 residues. The CDR3 spells CASRREQDQPQHF. CDR3 DNA sequence: TGTGCCAGCAGGCGCGAACAGGATCAGCCCCAGCATTTT. The full variable domain, its missing parts supplied by reference TRBV2 and TRBJ1-5, is EPEVTQTPSHQVTQMGQEVILRCVPISNHLYFYWYRQILGQKVEFLVSFYNNEISEKSEIFDDQFSVERPDGSNFTLKIRSTKLEDSAMYFCASRREQDQPQHFGDGTRLSIL.

This clonotype was seen more than once but under ten times. The J gene is TRBJ2-6, the V gene TRBV6-6, with D unclear. This CDR3 has 14 amino acids. V lost 4 bases to trimming and J lost 1 base, with 5 bases between them. Germline loops: CDR1 MNHNY, CDR2 SVGAGI (reference sequence). The CDR3 sequence is CASSSRSGANVLTF. The CDR3 region has the DNA TGTGCCAGCAGTTCGAGGTCTGGGGCCAACGTCCTGACTTTC.

The rearrangement joins TRBV6-2 or TRBV6-3 to TRBJ1-1; TRBD1 matches at 9 bases. The J segment lost 5 bases and the V segment lost 5 bases, leaving 6 bases of the junction unmatched. Germline V gene sequence: CDR1 MNHEY, CDR2 SVGEGT. This CDR3 is built from 14 residues. The CDR3 protein is CASSAQGAGTEAFF. CDR3 bases: TGTGCCAGCAGTGCACAGGGGGCAGGTACTGAAGCTTTCTTT.

The V call is TRBV7-3, the J call TRBJ2-5; D is tentatively TRBD1 or TRBD2 (6 bases each). CDR1 SGHTA and CDR2 FQGTGA come from the germline V gene. There are 16 residues in the CDR3. Between the trimmed V and J ends, which lost 0 bases and 1 base, there was a span of 12 bases. The CDR3 DNA reads TGTGCCAGCAGCTTAACCGGGGGCGAGCGCCAAGAGACCCAGTACTTC. Encoded protein: CASSLTGGERQETQYF.

This CDR3 reads CASSTILAATDTQYF. CDR3 DNA: TGTGCCAGCAGCACAATTCTAGCGGCCACAGATACGCAGTATTTT. V is TRBV4-2 and J is TRBJ2-3, with 7 bases fitting TRBD2. J lost 2 bases, V lost 5 bases, and 7 bases had no gene match. Germline CDR1 LGHNA, CDR2 YNFKEQ. The CDR3 consists of 15 residues.

This clonotype was counted ten times or more. The V call is TRBV7-2, the J call TRBJ2-7; D is possibly TRBD1 or TRBD2 (5 bases each). The CDR3 covers 15 residues. With 5 bases removed from V and 6 bases from J, the gap between germline ends came to 20 bases. The germline V gene encodes CDR1 SGHTA and CDR2 FQGNSA. The CDR3 DNA reads as TGTGCCAGCAGCACGGGGCCCTTCCCAGACTTCGAGCAGTACTTC. Protein product: CASSTGPFPDFEQYF.

About this clonotype: An end of the junction does not agree with germline; a read error may underlie this. V is TRBV7-6 and J is TRBJ2-1, with TRBD2 matching over 8 bases. The CDR3 loop spans 17 amino acids. In germline, CDR1 is SGHVS, CDR2 FNYEAQ. Here the CDR3 reads CASSFVGRVSSYNEPFF. CDR3 DNA: TGTGCCAGCAGCTTTGTCGGGAGGGTTAGCTCCTACAATGAGCCGTTCTTC.

About this clonotype: Because it lacks the conserved phenylalanine or tryptophan at the end, this CDR3 is likely a read error. The gene calls are TRBV7-9 and TRBJ2-7; weak D call: TRBD2 (7 bases). This CDR3 has 16 amino acids. In germline, CDR1 is SEHNR, CDR2 FQNEAQ (reference sequence). The V end was cut by 4 bases, the J end by 0 bases, with 16 bases between. The CDR3 sequence: CASSSHNRDYSYEQYL. The CDR3 DNA reads as TGTGCCAGCAGCTCCCATAACAGGGACTACTCCTACGAGCAGTACTTA.

V and J are TRBV10-1 and TRBJ1-5; D not resolved. CDR3 length equals 12 residues. CDR1 WNHNN and CDR2 SYGVQD come from the germline V gene (reference sequence). V was pared by 0 bases and J by 6 bases, with 3 bases between. CDR3 in amino acids: CASSESGQPQHF. CDR3 bases: TGCGCCAGCAGTGAGTCGGGTCAGCCCCAGCATTTT.

The chain combines TRBV18 with TRBJ1-2; D is ambiguous. Germline V lookup: CDR1 KGHSH, CDR2 LQKENI. V shed 2 bases and J shed 0 bases, with 10 bases lying between them. The CDR3 spans 15 residues. DNA of the CDR3: TGTGCCAGCTCACCAGGGCAGGTACCTAACTATGGCTACACCTTC. Amino acids: CASSPGQVPNYGYTF.

The chain has TRBV29-1 and TRBJ1-1; 8 positions match TRBD1. Germline V gives CDR1 SQVTM, CDR2 ANQGSEA. The CDR3 totals 14 residues. V lost 8 bases, J lost 4 bases, and 12 bases stayed unmatched. CDR3 amino acids: CSSTGVGWGTEAFF. The CDR3 DNA reads as TGCAGCTCGACAGGGGTTGGTTGGGGCACTGAAGCTTTCTTT.

This chain links TRBV30 with TRBJ2-7; TRBD1 agrees at 10 bases. The germline V gene has CDR1 GTSNPN and CDR2 SVGIG (reference sequence). V was clipped by 2 bases and J by 4 bases; unmatched bases: 2. The CDR3 is 13 amino acids. CDR3: CAWSWTGGYEQYF. CDR3 in DNA: TGTGCCTGGAGTTGGACAGGGGGGTACGAGCAGTACTTC.

This clonotype was seen more than once but under ten times. V gene TRBV19 combines with J gene TRBJ1-2; 8 nucleotides match TRBD1. This CDR3 has 16 amino acids. Per the germline V gene, CDR1 is LNHDA and CDR2 is SQIVND (reference sequence). V dropped 3 bases and J dropped 7; count of bases not matched to a gene: 13. CDR3 amino acids: CASSMDGQGGKSGYTF. The CDR3, as DNA: TGTGCCAGTAGTATGGATGGACAGGGCGGGAAAAGTGGCTACACCTTC.

The chain recombines TRBV7-9 with TRBJ2-5; D is undetermined. Germline V gene lookup returns CDR1 SEHNR and CDR2 FQNEAQ (reference sequence). Trimming pared 2 bases from V and 5 bases from J, leaving 12 bases between. The CDR3 loop spans 14 amino acids. The CDR3 DNA follows: TGTGCCAGCAGCTTACAGGCCACCCTGGAGACCCAGTACTTC. Its protein is CASSLQATLETQYF. Full variable domain (rest looked up from reference TRBV7-9 and TRBJ2-5): DTGVSQNPRHKITKRGQNVTFRCDPISEHNRLYWYRQTLGQGPEFLTYFQNEAQLEKSRLLSDRFSAERPKGSFSTLEIQRTEQGDSAMYLCASSLQATLETQYFGPGTRLLVL.

The chain links TRBV7-2 to TRBJ1-6; unclear D gene. This CDR3 is built from 14 residues. Per the germline V gene, CDR1 is SGHTA and CDR2 is FQGNSA. Trimming removed 2 bases from V and 9 bases from J, with 11 bases in between. CDR3 sequence: CASSLKPESSPLHF. Written as DNA, the CDR3 is TGTGCCAGCAGCTTAAAGCCGGAGAGTTCACCCCTCCACTTT. Combining the CDR3 with reference TRBV7-2 and TRBJ1-6 gives the whole variable domain GAGVSQSPSNKVTEKGKDVELRCDPISGHTALYWYRQSLGQGLEFLIYFQGNSAPDKSGLPSDRFSAERTGGSVSTLTIQRTQQEDSAVYLCASSLKPESSPLHFGNGTRLTVT.

Concerning this clonotype itself: A much larger clone lies one base from this, so it may be a read error. V is TRBV28 and J is TRBJ2-7, with 8 positions matching TRBD1. The CDR3 length is 14 residues. CDR1 is MDHEN, CDR2 SYDVKM, per germline. Losses at the gene ends were 3 bases for V and 5 bases for J; bases not matched to a gene: 6. CDR3 amino acids: CASSFGTGGHEQYF. CDR3 DNA sequence: TGTGCCAGCAGTTTCGGAACAGGGGGTCACGAGCAGTACTTC.

This clonotype was seen many times. The chain has TRBV2 and TRBJ2-7; unclear D gene. Germline values: CDR1 SNHLY, CDR2 FYNNEI. Trimming removed 4 bases at V and 0 bases at J, with 10 bases between. This CDR3 is 14 amino acids long. The CDR3 is CASSVGFTSYEQYF. The CDR3 nucleotides read TGTGCCAGCAGTGTGGGTTTCACCTCCTACGAGCAGTACTTC.

The J gene is TRBJ1-6, the V gene TRBV11-2; TRBD1 might be the D (5 bases). The CDR3 is 13 residues long. The germline V gene encodes CDR1 SGHAT and CDR2 FQNNGV. V gave up 4 bases and J gave up 12 bases, with 13 bases separating them. CDR3 residues: CASSSLDRGPLHF. The CDR3 DNA follows: TGTGCCAGCAGCTCGTTAGACAGAGGACCCCTCCACTTT. The variable domain in full, completed from reference TRBV11-2 and TRBJ1-6, reads EAGVAQSPRYKIIEKRQSVAFWCNPISGHATLYWYQQILGQGPKLLIQFQNNGVVDDSQLPKDRFSAERLKGVDSTLKIQPAKLEDSAVYLCASSSLDRGPLHFGNGTRLTVT.

This clonotype was observed a single time. The chain joins TRBV19 to TRBJ1-5; D not resolved. There are 16 residues in the CDR3. Germline CDR1 and CDR2: LNHDA and SQIVND (reference sequence). V gave up 3 bases and J gave up 3 bases, with 15 bases separating them. CDR3 sequence (DNA): TGTGCCAGTAGTATCATAGGAGTACCTTCCAATCAGCCCCAGCATTTT. The encoded protein is CASSIIGVPSNQPQHF.

This clonotype has just one count. The chain's CDR3 is CATWDSRMANEKLFF. The CDR3 DNA follows: TGTGCCACCTGGGACAGCCGGATGGCTAATGAAAAACTGTTTTTT. This chain uses TRBV10-3 with TRBJ1-4; TRBD1 matches at 7 bases. After removal of 10 bases from V and 3 bases from J, the junction contained 11 bases not matched to a gene. The V gene's germline CDR1 is ENHRY and CDR2 SYGVKD. The length of the CDR3 is 15 residues.

The rearrangement joins TRBV4-2 to TRBJ2-3; a possible D gene is TRBD1 (5 bases). Trimming pared 3 bases from V and 2 bases from J, leaving 12 bases between. CDR1 and CDR2 (germline): LGHNA, YNFKEQ. The CDR3 consists of 15 residues. CDR3 DNA sequence: TGTGCCAGCAGCCAGGCGGACAAGACCACAGATACGCAGTATTTT. Translation gives CASSQADKTTDTQYF.

The sample holds a few counts of this clonotype. V usage is TRBV6-5 and J usage is TRBJ1-1, with a weak D call TRBD1 (6 bases). Looked up from germline, CDR1 is MNHEY and CDR2 is SVGAGI. Between the trimmed V and J ends, which lost 6 bases and 4 bases, there was a span of 18 bases. This CDR3 has 15 amino acids. Here the CDR3 DNA reads TGTGCCAGCAGCCTTTCCTCAGGGGTGCGCACTGAAGCTTTCTTT. Its protein product is CASSLSSGVRTEAFF.

V usage is TRBV5-4 and J usage is TRBJ2-3; tentatively, D is TRBD1 (6 bases). The CDR3 consists of 13 residues. The V end lost 6 bases, the J end lost 3 bases, and 11 bases lay between the germline ends. CDR1 SGHNT and CDR2 YYREEE come from the germline V gene (reference sequence). Here the CDR3 DNA reads TGTGCCAGCACCGAACAGGGTACAGATACGCAGTATTTT. It yields the protein CASTEQGTDTQYF.

The chain uses TRBV7-9 and TRBJ2-7, with TRBD1 as a possible D gene (6 bases). This CDR3 comprises 17 residues. Trimming left V 4 bases short and J 9 bases short, with 28 bases between. Germline V gene lookup returns CDR1 SEHNR and CDR2 FQNEAQ (reference sequence). The CDR3 here is CASSSPSTEGHHIPQYF. As DNA, the CDR3 is TGTGCCAGCAGCTCACCATCGACCGAGGGACACCATATCCCGCAGTACTTC.

This clonotype occurred many times. The V and J genes are TRBV6-5 and TRBJ1-3, with D perhaps matching TRBD1 (6 bases). The length of the CDR3 is 13 residues. Trimming took off 6 bases at V and 4 bases at J, with 10 bases between the two ends. The germline V gene has CDR1 MNHEY and CDR2 SVGAGI. The CDR3 spells CASSSGVGNTIYF. Here the CDR3 DNA reads TGTGCCAGCAGCTCAGGGGTGGGAAACACCATATATTTT.

The gene calls are TRBV7-9 and TRBJ1-1; maybe TRBD1 (6 bases). Trimming took 3 bases from V and 5 from J, leaving 13 bases between them. Per the germline V gene, CDR1 is SEHNR and CDR2 is FQNEAQ (reference sequence). The CDR3 runs 14 residues. This CDR3 is CASSLVRRGTEAFF. The CDR3 region has the DNA TGTGCCAGCAGCTTGGTCAGAAGGGGGACTGAAGCTTTCTTT.

This chain links TRBV12-3 or TRBV12-4 with TRBJ1-5; D might be TRBD1 (6 bases). CDR3 length equals 15 residues. Trimming removed 2 bases at V and 7 bases at J, with 15 bases between. DNA for the CDR3: TGTGCCAGCAGTTTAACTGGTTCCGGGGGCCAGCCCCAGCATTTT. Its translation: CASSLTGSGGQPQHF.

The chain combines TRBV20-1 with TRBJ1-1, with D maybe TRBD1 (6 bases). Germline lookup yields CDR1 DFQATT and CDR2 SNEGSKA (reference sequence). This CDR3 spans 14 amino acids. V lost 5 bases, J lost 0 bases, and 13 bases lay in between. The CDR3 DNA is TGCAGTGCTGTCGGACAGACCATGAACACTGAAGCTTTCTTT. Protein sequence: CSAVGQTMNTEAFF.